This is a list of T cell receptor beta chains from one sample in a study of identical twins. TCRdb analysed the 5' RACE reads with MiXCR anew, one entry per CDR3 protein. The data contain some 660,000 distinct CDR3 sequences, over 8.5% of them seen just once; the ten biggest clones take up 0.8% to 1%. These data were also reused for a study on yellow fever vaccine responses in identical twins.

Source material: PBMCs. The receptors were gathered from a young woman in good health. Each CDR3 is given with its conserved first and last residue. Each record gives: J gene, clone size, V gene, D gene, CDR3 protein, CDR3 DNA. The D gene is left open where the match is weak. Clone size is stated in some rows and not others, as once, few, many or a class when expanded.

j_gene: TRBJ1-4; abundance: NA; v_gene: TRBV7-2; d_gene: TRBD1; CDR3aa: CASSAPGGLGEKLFF; CDR3nt: TGTGCCAGCAGCGCACCAGGGGGCTTGGGGGAAAAACTGTTTTTT
j_gene: TRBJ2-3; abundance: many; v_gene: TRBV4-1; d_gene: NA; CDR3aa: CASSRDSSGTDTQYF; CDR3nt: TGCGCCAGCAGCCGTGACTCTTCTGGGACAGATACGCAGTATTTT
j_gene: TRBJ2-1; abundance: few; v_gene: TRBV18; d_gene: NA; CDR3aa: CASSPPSINEQFF; CDR3nt: TGTGCCAGCTCACCACCCTCGATCAATGAGCAGTTCTTC
j_gene: TRBJ2-1; abundance: few; v_gene: TRBV7-9; d_gene: NA; CDR3aa: CASSLGGASLEQFF; CDR3nt: TGTGCCAGCAGCTTAGGTGGGGCTAGCCTCGAGCAGTTCTTC
j_gene: TRBJ2-7; abundance: NA; v_gene: TRBV20-1; d_gene: NA; CDR3aa: CSATQAPEPTYEQYF; CDR3nt: TGCAGTGCGACCCAAGCTCCAGAGCCTACCTACGAGCAGTACTTC
j_gene: TRBJ2-5; abundance: many; v_gene: TRBV20-1; d_gene: NA; CDR3aa: CSATILYQETQYF; CDR3nt: TGCAGTGCTACTATTCTGTACCAAGAGACCCAGTACTTC
j_gene: TRBJ2-3; abundance: many; v_gene: TRBV29-1; d_gene: NA; CDR3aa: CSAEPTDTQYF; CDR3nt: TGCAGCGCAGAGCCCACAGATACGCAGTATTTT
j_gene: TRBJ2-1; abundance: few; v_gene: TRBV14; d_gene: NA; CDR3aa: CASSPRGLDNEQFF; CDR3nt: TGTGCCAGCAGCCCCAGGGGTCTAGACAATGAGCAGTTCTTC
j_gene: TRBJ2-6; abundance: few; v_gene: TRBV6-1; d_gene: NA; CDR3aa: CASRAPGRPTGANVLTF; CDR3nt: TGTGCCAGCAGAGCCCCCGGGCGGCCGACTGGGGCCAACGTCCTGACTTTC
j_gene: TRBJ2-5; abundance: NA; v_gene: TRBV20-1; d_gene: NA; CDR3aa: CSAHRWRSVQETQYF; CDR3nt: TGCAGTGCCCACCGGTGGAGATCAGTCCAAGAGACCCAGTACTTC
j_gene: TRBJ2-7; abundance: few; v_gene: TRBV7-9; d_gene: NA; CDR3aa: CASIRGGANSYEQYF; CDR3nt: TGTGCCAGCATCCGTGGGGGGGCGAATTCCTACGAGCAGTACTTC
j_gene: TRBJ2-7; abundance: NA; v_gene: TRBV6-5; d_gene: TRBD1; CDR3aa: CASSSTGWSEQYF; CDR3nt: TGTGCCAGCAGTTCGACAGGGTGGTCCGAGCAGTACTTC
j_gene: TRBJ2-3; abundance: NA; v_gene: TRBV6-5; d_gene: NA; CDR3aa: CASSYSRVNIGTDTQYF; CDR3nt: TGTGCCAGCAGTTACTCGCGAGTGAATATTGGCACAGATACGCAGTATTTT
j_gene: TRBJ1-4; abundance: NA; v_gene: TRBV29-1; d_gene: NA; CDR3aa: CSVSTGPNEKLFF; CDR3nt: TGCAGCGTTTCGACAGGACCGAATGAAAAACTGTTTTTT
j_gene: TRBJ2-7; abundance: NA; v_gene: TRBV21-1; d_gene: NA; CDR3aa: CASSTGTSLTYEQYF; CDR3nt: TGTGCCAGCAGCACAGGGACTAGTCTTACCTACGAGCAGTACTTC
j_gene: TRBJ2-7; abundance: many; v_gene: TRBV6-2/TRBV6-3; d_gene: TRBD1; CDR3aa: CASRPTGDYEQYF; CDR3nt: TGTGCCAGCAGGCCGACAGGGGACTACGAGCAGTACTTC
j_gene: TRBJ1-5; abundance: few; v_gene: TRBV4-1; d_gene: NA; CDR3aa: CASSQGIRTSNQPQHF; CDR3nt: TGCGCCAGCAGCCAAGGAATACGGACAAGCAATCAGCCCCAGCATTTT
j_gene: TRBJ2-7; abundance: many; v_gene: TRBV12-3/TRBV12-4; d_gene: NA; CDR3aa: CASTTQGSYEQYF; CDR3nt: TGTGCCAGCACCACGCAAGGGTCCTACGAGCAGTACTTC
j_gene: TRBJ1-5; abundance: few; v_gene: TRBV25-1; d_gene: NA; CDR3aa: CASNSDNQPQHF; CDR3nt: TGTGCCAGCAATAGCGACAATCAGCCCCAGCATTTT
j_gene: TRBJ2-5; abundance: few; v_gene: TRBV5-1; d_gene: NA; CDR3aa: CASSLAPGAETQYF; CDR3nt: TGCGCCAGCAGCTTGGCCCCAGGGGCCGAGACCCAGTACTTC
j_gene: TRBJ2-1; abundance: few; v_gene: TRBV30; d_gene: NA; CDR3aa: CAWSPLAWNEQFF; CDR3nt: TGTGCCTGGAGTCCCCTAGCGTGGAATGAGCAGTTCTTC
j_gene: TRBJ2-5; abundance: NA; v_gene: TRBV5-5; d_gene: NA; CDR3aa: CASSFGGIWQETQYF; CDR3nt: TGTGCCAGCAGCTTCGGAGGGATCTGGCAAGAGACCCAGTACTTC
j_gene: TRBJ1-1; abundance: many; v_gene: TRBV6-2/TRBV6-3; d_gene: TRBD1; CDR3aa: CASSPDRAEAFF; CDR3nt: TGTGCCAGCAGCCCAGACAGGGCTGAAGCTTTCTTT
j_gene: TRBJ2-2; abundance: NA; v_gene: TRBV20-1; d_gene: TRBD1; CDR3aa: CSARKTGTGELFF; CDR3nt: TGCAGTGCTAGAAAGACAGGGACCGGGGAGCTGTTTTTT
j_gene: TRBJ2-7; abundance: NA; v_gene: TRBV10-2; d_gene: NA; CDR3aa: CASSTQYGEQYF; CDR3nt: TGCGCCAGCAGTACACAGTACGGCGAGCAGTACTTC
j_gene: TRBJ2-5; abundance: few; v_gene: TRBV15; d_gene: NA; CDR3aa: CATSRDKQGQETQYF; CDR3nt: TGTGCCACCAGCAGAGATAAGCAGGGCCAAGAGACCCAGTACTTC
j_gene: TRBJ2-7; abundance: many; v_gene: TRBV3-1; d_gene: NA; CDR3aa: CASSQGRFTYEQYF; CDR3nt: TGTGCCAGCAGCCAAGGACGGTTCACCTACGAGCAGTACTTC
j_gene: TRBJ2-7; abundance: NA; v_gene: TRBV2; d_gene: TRBD2; CDR3aa: CASGYSSGRVREQYF; CDR3nt: TGTGCCAGCGGTTACAGTAGCGGGAGGGTCCGCGAGCAGTACTTC
j_gene: TRBJ2-2; abundance: many; v_gene: TRBV29-1; d_gene: NA; CDR3aa: CSEPDTGELFF; CDR3nt: TGCAGCGAGCCTGACACCGGGGAGCTGTTTTTT
j_gene: TRBJ2-7; abundance: NA; v_gene: TRBV7-9; d_gene: NA; CDR3aa: CASSPAASGEQYF; CDR3nt: TGTGCCAGCAGCCCCGCGGCCTCCGGCGAGCAGTACTTC
j_gene: TRBJ1-2; abundance: NA; v_gene: TRBV2; d_gene: NA; CDR3aa: CASREHPGKPSSNYGYTF; CDR3nt: TGTGCCAGCAGGGAACACCCGGGGAAGCCCTCGTCTAACTATGGCTACACCTTC
j_gene: TRBJ1-1; abundance: few; v_gene: TRBV20-1; d_gene: NA; CDR3aa: CSARGGHNTEAFF; CDR3nt: TGCAGTGCTAGAGGGGGCCATAACACTGAAGCTTTCTTT
j_gene: TRBJ2-1; abundance: NA; v_gene: TRBV28; d_gene: TRBD1; CDR3aa: CASRTNRGLIDEQFF; CDR3nt: TGTGCCAGCAGAACAAACAGGGGGCTAATAGATGAGCAGTTCTTC
j_gene: TRBJ1-6; abundance: many; v_gene: TRBV29-1; d_gene: NA; CDR3aa: CSASVDYNSPLHF; CDR3nt: TGCAGCGCATCAGTCGATTATAATTCACCCCTCCACTTT
j_gene: TRBJ2-2; abundance: few; v_gene: TRBV10-3; d_gene: NA; CDR3aa: CAISVGGAGGELFF; CDR3nt: TGTGCCATCAGTGTCGGCGGGGCTGGCGGGGAGCTGTTTTTT
j_gene: TRBJ2-7; abundance: few; v_gene: TRBV25-1; d_gene: NA; CDR3aa: CASSEPTWGRCPYEQYF; CDR3nt: TGTGCCAGCAGTGAACCCACCTGGGGACGCTGCCCCTACGAGCAGTACTTC
j_gene: TRBJ2-5; abundance: NA; v_gene: TRBV3-1; d_gene: NA; CDR3aa: CASSQAGTPYQETQYF; CDR3nt: TGTGCCAGCAGCCAAGCCGGGACACCGTACCAAGAGACCCAGTACTTC
j_gene: TRBJ2-3; abundance: many; v_gene: TRBV7-9; d_gene: TRBD1; CDR3aa: CASSSRDRGGTDTQYF; CDR3nt: TGTGCCAGCAGCTCCCGGGACAGAGGGGGCACAGATACGCAGTATTTT
j_gene: TRBJ2-1; abundance: NA; v_gene: TRBV4-3; d_gene: NA; CDR3aa: CASSQEVYGNEQFF; CDR3nt: TGCGCCAGCAGCCAAGAAGTGTACGGCAATGAGCAGTTCTTC
j_gene: TRBJ2-1; abundance: NA; v_gene: TRBV10-3; d_gene: TRBD2; CDR3aa: CAINLNPGLANEQFF; CDR3nt: TGTGCCATCAACCTCAATCCGGGACTAGCAAATGAGCAGTTCTTC
j_gene: TRBJ2-7; abundance: NA; v_gene: TRBV5-1; d_gene: NA; CDR3aa: CASSSGGLIYEQYF; CDR3nt: TGCGCCAGCAGCTCCGGGGGCCTCATCTACGAGCAGTACTTC
j_gene: TRBJ2-3; abundance: few; v_gene: TRBV5-1; d_gene: NA; CDR3aa: CASIGQDTQYF; CDR3nt: TGCGCCAGCATCGGCCAAGATACGCAGTATTTT
j_gene: TRBJ2-3; abundance: few; v_gene: TRBV20-1; d_gene: NA; CDR3aa: CSARDGGAGRRDTQYF; CDR3nt: TGCAGTGCTAGAGATGGCGGTGCGGGGCGGCGAGATACGCAGTATTTT
j_gene: TRBJ2-1; abundance: many; v_gene: TRBV9; d_gene: NA; CDR3aa: CASSVEPGLSSVDEQFF; CDR3nt: TGTGCCAGCAGCGTAGAGCCCGGACTCTCCTCTGTTGATGAGCAGTTCTTC
j_gene: TRBJ2-7; abundance: few; v_gene: TRBV7-2; d_gene: TRBD2; CDR3aa: CASSFSGGGYEQYF; CDR3nt: TGTGCCAGCAGCTTTAGCGGGGGAGGGTACGAGCAGTACTTC
j_gene: TRBJ2-1; abundance: NA; v_gene: TRBV20-1; d_gene: TRBD2; CDR3aa: CSAVNSSGGRTLRYEQFF; CDR3nt: TGCAGTGCCGTCAACTCCTCCGGCGGGAGGACCCTTAGGTATGAGCAGTTCTTC
j_gene: TRBJ2-6; abundance: few; v_gene: TRBV30; d_gene: TRBD1; CDR3aa: CAWIKTGGADGANVLTF; CDR3nt: TGTGCCTGGATAAAGACAGGGGGCGCAGATGGGGCCAACGTCCTGACTTTC
j_gene: TRBJ2-5; abundance: NA; v_gene: TRBV28; d_gene: NA; CDR3aa: CASRSRRGEETQYF; CDR3nt: TGTGCCAGCAGGTCCCGCAGGGGTGAGGAGACCCAGTACTTC
j_gene: TRBJ2-3; abundance: NA; v_gene: TRBV3-1; d_gene: NA; CDR3aa: CASSGSFTDTQYF; CDR3nt: TGTGCCAGCAGCGGGTCTTTCACAGATACGCAGTATTTT
j_gene: TRBJ2-4; abundance: many; v_gene: TRBV7-8; d_gene: NA; CDR3aa: CASSAGGPKNIQYF; CDR3nt: TGTGCCAGCAGCGCCGGTGGTCCCAAAAACATTCAGTACTTC
j_gene: TRBJ2-7; abundance: few; v_gene: TRBV7-8; d_gene: TRBD2; CDR3aa: CASSHYERGRPREQYF; CDR3nt: TGTGCCAGCAGCCACTATGAGCGGGGGCGACCCAGGGAGCAGTACTTC
j_gene: TRBJ2-5; abundance: few; v_gene: TRBV4-3; d_gene: NA; CDR3aa: CASSQELYTPTPETQYF; CDR3nt: TGCGCCAGCAGCCAAGAGCTGTACACGCCTACCCCAGAGACCCAGTACTTC
j_gene: TRBJ1-4; abundance: few; v_gene: TRBV5-1; d_gene: NA; CDR3aa: CASSIFGEKLFF; CDR3nt: TGCGCCAGCAGCATCTTTGGGGAAAAACTGTTTTTT
j_gene: TRBJ2-5; abundance: few; v_gene: TRBV7-2; d_gene: TRBD2; CDR3aa: CASSLVLAGGRRETQYF; CDR3nt: TGTGCCAGCAGCTTAGTACTAGCGGGAGGGAGGAGAGAGACCCAGTACTTC
j_gene: TRBJ1-5; abundance: few; v_gene: TRBV7-2; d_gene: NA; CDR3aa: CASSLWDRANQPQHF; CDR3nt: TGTGCCAGCAGCTTATGGGATAGGGCTAATCAGCCCCAGCATTTT
j_gene: TRBJ2-7; abundance: few; v_gene: TRBV29-1; d_gene: TRBD2; CDR3aa: CSVEGLAEGGEQYF; CDR3nt: TGCAGCGTTGAGGGACTAGCGGAGGGGGGCGAGCAGTACTTC
j_gene: TRBJ2-7; abundance: few; v_gene: TRBV7-6; d_gene: NA; CDR3aa: CASSLEGTPNYEQYF; CDR3nt: TGTGCCAGCAGCTTAGAGGGGACTCCTAACTACGAGCAGTACTTC
j_gene: TRBJ2-1; abundance: NA; v_gene: TRBV6-2/TRBV6-3; d_gene: NA; CDR3aa: CASSLYRSGNEQFF; CDR3nt: TGTGCCAGCAGCCTCTATAGGAGCGGCAATGAGCAGTTCTTC
j_gene: TRBJ2-5; abundance: many; v_gene: TRBV5-1; d_gene: NA; CDR3aa: CASSLTGIGETQYF; CDR3nt: TGCGCCAGCAGCTTGACTGGCATCGGGGAGACCCAGTACTTC
j_gene: TRBJ2-2; abundance: few; v_gene: TRBV19; d_gene: TRBD2; CDR3aa: CASSTTLAGVAGELFF; CDR3nt: TGTGCCAGTAGTACCACCCTAGCGGGAGTGGCCGGGGAGCTGTTTTTT